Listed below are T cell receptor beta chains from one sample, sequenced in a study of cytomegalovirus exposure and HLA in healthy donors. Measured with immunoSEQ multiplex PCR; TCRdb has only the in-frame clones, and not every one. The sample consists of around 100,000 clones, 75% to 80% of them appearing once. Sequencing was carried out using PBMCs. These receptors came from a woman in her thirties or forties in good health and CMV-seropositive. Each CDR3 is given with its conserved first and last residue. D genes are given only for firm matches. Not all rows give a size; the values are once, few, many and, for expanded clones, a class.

CASSVGAVSSGNTIYF,TGTGCCAGCAGCGTTGGCGCGGTGAGCTCTGGAAACACCATATATTTT,.,TRBV9,TRBJ1-3,once
CASSTLAGGPVYEQYF,TGTGCCAGCAGCACCTTAGCGGGAGGGCCGGTCTACGAGCAGTACTTC,TRBD2,TRBV7-8,TRBJ2-7,once
CASSGLAGVADTQYF,TGTGCCAGCAGCGGACTAGCGGGAGTAGCAGATACGCAGTATTTT,TRBD2,TRBV7-2,TRBJ2-3,.
CASSLVEELRATTYEQYF,TGTGCCAGCAGCTTAGTCGAGGAGCTGAGGGCCACTACCTACGAGCAGTACTTC,.,TRBV7-2,TRBJ2-7,.
CASSRAGTGLDGYTF,TGTGCCAGCAGCCGAGCTGGGACAGGGCTAGATGGCTACACCTTC,TRBD1,TRBV7-9,TRBJ1-2,.
CASSLDRGNQPRHF,TGTGCCAGCAGCTTAGACAGGGGCAATCAGCCCCGGCATTTT,TRBD1,TRBV7-2,TRBJ1-5,.
CASSQIDRDWHNEQFF,TGCGCCAGCAGCCAGATTGACAGGGATTGGCACAATGAGCAGTTCTTC,TRBD1,TRBV4-1,TRBJ2-1,.
CASSRTGDYGYTF,TGTGCCAGCAGTAGGACAGGGGATTATGGCTACACCTTC,TRBD1,TRBV2,TRBJ1-2,.
CASSLESGNTEAFF,TGTGCCAGCAGCTTAGAATCGGGGAACACTGAAGCTTTCTTT,.,TRBV7-6,TRBJ1-1,few
CASRVRGGNRNGYTF,TGTGCCAGCAGGGTACGGGGGGGGAATCGGAATGGCTACACCTTC,.,TRBV28,TRBJ1-2,.
CASSLSGRRDTEQFF,TGTGCCAGTAGTCTTAGCGGGAGGCGGGATACTGAGCAGTTCTTC,TRBD2,TRBV19,TRBJ2-1,once
CASRAGTGGRGYTF,TGCGCCAGCAGGGCCGGGACAGGGGGCCGCGGCTACACCTTC,TRBD1,TRBV5-1,TRBJ1-2,.
CASTPWRGTPAGDSGANVLTF,TGTGCCAGCACGCCTTGGCGGGGAACCCCAGCGGGAGATTCCGGGGCCAACGTCCTGACTTTC,TRBD2,TRBV7-8,TRBJ2-6,.
CASSPGVEQYF,TGTGCCAGCAGCCCGGGGGTCGAGCAGTACTTC,.,TRBV14,TRBJ2-7,few
CASSPGTDYGYTF,TGTGCCAGCTCACCGGGGACAGACTATGGCTACACCTTC,TRBD1,TRBV18,TRBJ1-2,.
CASSESMGQTEAFF,TGTGCCAGCAGTGAAAGTATGGGGCAGACTGAAGCTTTCTTT,.,TRBV6-1,TRBJ1-1,.
CASSPGLAGETQYF,TGTGCCAGCAGCCCCGGACTAGCGGGAGAGACCCAGTACTTC,TRBD2,TRBV7-3,TRBJ2-5,once
CASSRPTGVTGELFF,TGTGCCAGCAGCCGCCCGACAGGGGTGACCGGGGAGCTGTTTTTT,TRBD1,TRBV14,TRBJ2-2,few
CASSEFELGVDTQYF,TGTGCCAGCAGTGAATTCGAGTTAGGGGTAGATACGCAGTATTTT,.,TRBV25-1,TRBJ2-3,.
CASSPKLAASTDTQYF,TGTGCCAGCAGCCCAAAACTAGCGGCGAGCACAGATACGCAGTATTTT,TRBD2,TRBV7-2,TRBJ2-3,.
CASSIDHKGTGLYEQYF,TGTGCCAGTAGTATAGATCACAAAGGGACAGGACTCTACGAGCAGTACTTC,TRBD1,TRBV19,TRBJ2-7,.
CASSVRWSGRPPEETQYF,TGTGCCAGCAGCGTGAGGTGGAGCGGGAGGCCCCCAGAAGAGACCCAGTACTTC,TRBD2,TRBV9,TRBJ2-5,.
CASRARVRGVQPQHF,TGTGCCAGCAGAGCCAGGGTTAGGGGTGTGCAGCCCCAGCATTTT,.,TRBV6-5,TRBJ1-5,once
CASPIGWWSSESSYEQYF,TGTGCCAGCCCCATCGGTTGGTGGAGTTCCGAGAGCTCCTACGAGCAGTACTTC,.,TRBV11-3,TRBJ2-7,few
CASSSGGQDSLEQYF,TGTGCCAGCAGTTCCGGGGGACAGGATTCCCTCGAGCAGTACTTC,TRBD1,TRBV6-5,TRBJ2-7,.
CASSPRQGYGTQYF,TGTGCCAGCTCACCCCGACAGGGCTACGGGACCCAGTACTTC,TRBD1,TRBV18,TRBJ2-5,.
CASSVGGISGNTIYF,TGTGCCAGCAGCGTAGGAGGGATTTCTGGAAACACCATATATTTT,.,TRBV9,TRBJ1-3,.
CSVDEGVREQYF,TGCAGCGTTGATGAGGGGGTACGGGAGCAGTACTTC,.,TRBV29-1,TRBJ2-7,once
CASSQLAGGRYEQYF,TGTGCCAGCAGCCAACTAGCGGGAGGACGCTACGAGCAGTACTTC,TRBD2,TRBV7-9,TRBJ2-7,.
CASSLDGGPYEQYF,TGTGCCAGCAGCTTAGATGGCGGGCCGTACGAGCAGTACTTC,.,TRBV7-2,TRBJ2-7,.
CASSHRDRGQGTGELFF,TGTGCCAGTAGTCACCGGGACAGGGGGCAAGGGACCGGGGAGCTGTTTTTT,TRBD1,TRBV19,TRBJ2-2,.
CASSHFNQPQHF,TGTGCCAGCAGTCATTTCAATCAGCCCCAGCATTTT,.,TRBV27,TRBJ1-5,.
CASSDTGGLAGVEQYF,TGTGCCAGCAGTGACACGGGAGGGCTCGCGGGGGTCGAGCAGTACTTC,TRBD2,TRBV2,TRBJ2-7,.
CASSKTSGAKNIQYF,TGTGCCAGCAGTAAGACTAGCGGGGCCAAAAACATTCAGTACTTC,TRBD2,TRBV6-5,TRBJ2-4,.
CASSSVDSSNEQFF,TGTGCCAGCAGCTCCGTAGACAGTTCCAATGAGCAGTTCTTC,.,TRBV5-8,TRBJ2-1,.
CASSESGQGADTQYF,TGTGCCAGCAGTGAATCGGGACAGGGCGCAGATACGCAGTATTTT,TRBD1,TRBV2,TRBJ2-3,.
CASGLDGWDRAYEQYF,TGTGCTAGTGGTTTGGACGGGTGGGACAGAGCCTACGAGCAGTACTTC,TRBD1,TRBV12-5,TRBJ2-7,many
CASSPSTGVTNGYTF,TGTGCCAGCTCACCATCTACAGGGGTAACGAATGGCTACACCTTC,TRBD1,TRBV18,TRBJ1-2,.
CASSLEGNSPLHF,TGTGCCAGCAGCTTGGAGGGGAATTCACCCCTCCACTTT,.,TRBV5-4,TRBJ1-6,.
CASSLVFLDQRGAFF,TGTGCCAGCAGCTTAGTGTTCCTGGACCAAAGGGGAGCTTTCTTT,.,TRBV11-1,TRBJ1-1,.
CASSPDSGRSAGTQYF,TGTGCCAGCAGCCCGGATAGCGGGAGATCGGCAGGTACGCAGTATTTT,TRBD2,TRBV7-2,TRBJ2-3,.
CASSVGATQGAYGYTF,TGTGCCAGCTCGGTTGGTGCGACACAGGGGGCCTATGGCTACACCTTC,TRBD1,TRBV18,TRBJ1-2,once
CASSGEGLASGQYF,TGTGCCAGCAGCGGCGAGGGCTTAGCTTCCGGGCAGTACTTC,.,TRBV7-9,TRBJ2-5,.
CASSQEDQAGTDYEQYF,TGCGCCAGCAGCCAAGAGGACCAAGCCGGGACAGACTACGAGCAGTACTTC,TRBD1,TRBV4-3,TRBJ2-7,.
CASRGLAGIMGSGTDTQYF,TGTGCCAGCAGGGGACTAGCGGGGATTATGGGGTCAGGCACAGATACGCAGTATTTT,TRBD2,TRBV2,TRBJ2-3,.
CASSLLTGPSYGYTF,TGTGCCAGCAGCCTTTTGACAGGGCCCTCCTATGGCTACACCTTC,TRBD1,TRBV14,TRBJ1-2,.
CAWSVGQGYEQYF,TGTGCCTGGAGTGTAGGTCAGGGCTACGAGCAGTACTTC,.,TRBV30,TRBJ2-7,.
CASNLAGGGPTDTQYF,TGTGCCAGCAATCTAGCGGGAGGGGGTCCCACAGATACGCAGTATTTT,TRBD2,TRBV6-6,TRBJ2-3,.
CASSGVSGRTGELFF,TGTGCCAGCAGTGGGGTCAGCGGGAGGACCGGGGAGCTGTTTTTT,TRBD2,TRBV25-1,TRBJ2-2,.
CASTSRPPGGKDSPLHF,TGTGCCAGCACTTCGAGACCCCCAGGGGGCAAGGATTCACCCCTCCACTTT,TRBD1,TRBV6-4,TRBJ1-6,.
CASSLGQGLVVAKNIQYF,TGTGCCAGCAGCTTGGGGCAGGGGTTGGTTGTAGCCAAAAACATTCAGTACTTC,.,TRBV7-8,TRBJ2-4,.
CASTDRDGYTF,TGTGCCAGTACCGACAGGGATGGCTACACCTTC,TRBD1,TRBV19,TRBJ1-2,.
CASSVAGGNQPQHF,TGTGCCAGCAGTGTAGCGGGAGGCAATCAGCCCCAGCATTTT,.,TRBV6-5,TRBJ1-5,.
CASSPGGWNSGANVPTF,TGTGCCAGCAGCCCCGGGGGGTGGAACTCTGGGGCCAACGTCCCGACTTTC,TRBD2,TRBV28,TRBJ2-6,.
CASRTHGLAGGPGSYEQYF,TGTGCCAGCAGAACCCATGGACTAGCGGGAGGGCCGGGTTCCTACGAGCAGTACTTC,TRBD2,TRBV9,TRBJ2-7,.
CASSSELAGEDTQYF,TGTGCCAGTAGTTCCGAACTAGCGGGAGAAGATACGCAGTATTTT,TRBD2,TRBV19,TRBJ2-3,.
CASSQARDRGQLFF,TGCGCCAGCAGCCAGGCCCGGGACAGGGGTCAGCTGTTTTTT,TRBD1,TRBV4-3,TRBJ2-2,many
CASSGQTYNYGYTF,TGTGCCAGCAGCGGACAGACCTATAACTATGGCTACACCTTC,.,TRBV7-9,TRBJ1-2,.
CASSFIGLAGGDEQYF,TGTGCCAGCAGCTTCATAGGACTAGCGGGAGGAGACGAGCAGTACTTC,TRBD2,TRBV27,TRBJ2-7,.